The clone carrying this T cell receptor beta chain has just a few counts. What it recognizes is unknown. These data come from a study of T-cell memory formation after mild COVID-19. Study-level results: Prior to infection, memory already included some responding clones, suggesting cross-reactive memory joined. Clones contracting over day 15 to 85 were CD4/CD8 balanced, with later expanders leaning CD4+.

Trimming left V 6 bases short and J 2 bases short, with 13 bases between. The CDR3 extends over 14 amino acids. Per germline, CDR1 MNHEY and CDR2 SVGAGI. From 5'RACE with constant-segment primers came TCR alpha and TCR beta cDNA libraries that carried sample barcodes and UMIs. TCRdb reprocessed the 5' RACE reads via MiXCR and lists one record per CDR3 protein. The profile covers about 310,000 distinct CDR3 sequences, with 15% to 20% appearing a single time and roughly 23% taken by the ten largest. This sequence was found in a man aged 18 to 35 who had mild COVID-19 (a few samples of this study predate the infection). Cell type and time point are not known. The chain couples TRBV6-5 to TRBJ1-2; the D gene is possibly TRBD1 (5 bases). The sequenced sample consisted of PBMCs or a T cell subset sorted from them (not recorded which). The CDR3 here is CASRLTGANYGYTF. As DNA, the CDR3 is TGTGCCAGCAGACTTACCGGGGCAAACTATGGCTACACCTTC.